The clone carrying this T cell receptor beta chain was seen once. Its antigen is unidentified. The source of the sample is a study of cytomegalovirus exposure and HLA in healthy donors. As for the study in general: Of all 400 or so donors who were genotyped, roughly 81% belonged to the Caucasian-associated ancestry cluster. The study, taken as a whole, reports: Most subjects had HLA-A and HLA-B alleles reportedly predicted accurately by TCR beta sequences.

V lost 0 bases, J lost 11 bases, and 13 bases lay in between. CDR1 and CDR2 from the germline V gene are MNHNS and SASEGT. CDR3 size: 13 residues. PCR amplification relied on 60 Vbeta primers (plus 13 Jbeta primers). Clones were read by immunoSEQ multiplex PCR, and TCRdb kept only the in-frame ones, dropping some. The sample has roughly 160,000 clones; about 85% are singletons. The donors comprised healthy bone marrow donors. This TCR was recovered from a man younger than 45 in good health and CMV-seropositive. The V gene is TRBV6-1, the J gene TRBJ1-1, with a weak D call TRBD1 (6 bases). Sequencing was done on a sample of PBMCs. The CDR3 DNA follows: TGTGCCAGCAGTGAAGCGCGGAACAGGGAGGCTTTCTTT. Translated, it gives CASSEARNREAFF.